The 13 T cell receptor beta chains reported below all come from one sample, sequenced in a study of shared clonotypes between healthy human individuals. Here immunoSEQ multiplex PCR was the method, and the copy in TCRdb shows in-frame clones only, minus some. The sample records over a million clones, approximately 97% being singletons. The material sequenced was naive CD4+ T cells sorted from blood. The subset here: CD45RA+ positively selected. The source is a man between 25 and 39 years old in good health.

The chain uses TRBV18 and TRBJ2-5; D is ambiguous. Per the germline V gene, CDR1 is KGHSH and CDR2 is LQKENI. CDR3 size: 14 residues. The V and J ends lost 3 bases and 4 bases respectively, with 12 bases between them. The CDR3: CASSPGPKRETQYF. The DNA for the CDR3 is TGTGCCAGCTCACCCGGGCCAAAAAGAGAGACCCAGTACTTC.

The chain links TRBV13 to TRBJ2-7; 12 nucleotides line up with TRBD2. The CDR3 contains 20 residues. The germline V gene encodes CDR1 PRHDT and CDR2 FYEKMQ (reference sequence). V lost 2 bases to trimming and J lost 2 bases; unmatched junction nucleotides: 16. The CDR3 DNA follows: TGTGCCAGCAGCTTAAGGTCGGGCCTAGCGGGAGGGCCTTTAACCTACGAGCAGTACTTC. Amino acid sequence: CASSLRSGLAGGPLTYEQYF. The full variable domain, its missing parts supplied by reference TRBV13 and TRBJ2-7, is AAGVIQSPRHLIKEKRETATLKCYPIPRHDTVYWYQQGPGQDPQFLISFYEKMQSDKGSIPDRFSAQQFSDYHSELNMSSLELGDSALYFCASSLRSGLAGGPLTYEQYFGPGTRLTVT.

A single count supports this clone. The chain carries TRBV29-1 and TRBJ2-7, with a tentative D call TRBD2 (5 bases). The V end lost 5 bases, the J end lost 1 base, and 18 bases lay between the germline ends. The CDR3 runs 15 residues. In germline, CDR1 is SQVTM, CDR2 ANQGSEA. Written as DNA, the CDR3 is TGCAGCGTTCGGACCTCCGGGGTTGGGTCCTACGAGCAGTACTTC. Its protein is CSVRTSGVGSYEQYF.

The J gene is TRBJ1-1, the V gene TRBV6-5; no firm D call. The CDR3 contains 15 residues. The germline V gene encodes CDR1 MNHEY and CDR2 SVGAGI. V lost 0 bases, J lost 4 bases, and 12 bases lay in between. CDR3 amino acids: CASSYSLGSGTEAFF. CDR3 bases: TGTGCCAGCAGTTACTCTTTGGGATCTGGCACTGAAGCTTTCTTT.

The chain employs TRBV5-1 and TRBJ1-2, with D unclear. The germline gives CDR1 SGHRS, CDR2 YFSETQ. The CDR3 has 14 residues. Deletions cut 7 bases from V and 0 bases from J, with 13 bases between. The chain's CDR3 is CASGYSAPNYGYTF. CDR3 sequence (DNA): TGCGCCAGCGGCTACAGCGCCCCTAACTATGGCTACACCTTC.

This rearrangement joins TRBV27 to TRBJ2-2; possible D gene TRBD2, 6 bases. CDR1 is MNHEY and CDR2 is SMNVEV in the germline V gene (reference sequence). V lost 6 bases and J lost 5, with 13 bases in between. The CDR3 has 14 amino acids. The DNA for the CDR3 is TGTGCCAGCAGCTATGGAAGCGGGACCGGGGAGCTGTTTTTT. As protein: CASSYGSGTGELFF.

The gene calls are TRBV5-5 and TRBJ2-7; D unclear. This CDR3 contains 15 residues. Trimming removed 1 base at V and 7 bases at J, with 18 bases between. Germline CDR1 SGHKS, CDR2 YYEKEE (reference sequence). CDR3 sequence reads: CASSLIDPLPSEQYF. CDR3 sequence (DNA): TGTGCCAGCAGCTTGATAGACCCGCTGCCTAGTGAGCAGTACTTC. The complete variable domain, with remaining parts taken from reference TRBV5-5 and TRBJ2-7, reads DAGVTQSPTHLIKTRGQQVTLRCSPISGHKSVSWYQQVLGQGPQFIFQYYEKEERGRGNFPDRFSARQFPNYSSELNVNALLLGDSALYLCASSLIDPLPSEQYFGPGTRLTVT.

The chain recombines TRBV4-3 with TRBJ2-6; 8 bases are a match to TRBD1. The CDR3 length is 18 residues. Trimming at V came to 1 base and at J to 0 bases, leaving 5 bases not matched to a gene. CDR1 is LGHNA, CDR2 YSLEER, per germline. The CDR3 region is CASSQGTGGNSGANVLTF. In DNA, the CDR3 is TGCGCCAGCAGCCAAGGAACAGGGGGGAACTCTGGGGCCAACGTCCTGACTTTC.

This clone occurred once. This chain links TRBV11-2 with TRBJ2-1; possibly TRBD2 for D (6 bases). From germline, CDR1 is SGHAT and CDR2 FQNNGV. The ends were cut back, 7 bases at V and 8 bases at J, with 21 bases in the middle. The CDR3 has 15 residues. CDR3 region: CASTPRGAQRDEQFF. The CDR3 DNA sequence: TGTGCCAGCACCCCTCGGGGAGCCCAGCGGGATGAGCAGTTCTTC.

The CDR3 DNA reads TGTGCCAGCAGCCCCCGTCTACTAGCGGGTAATGAGCAGTTCTTC. This encodes CASSPRLLAGNEQFF. J is TRBJ2-1 and V is TRBV9, with TRBD2 matching 9 bases. The CDR3 is made up of 15 amino acids. In germline, CDR1 is SGDLS, CDR2 YYNGEE. V lost 4 bases, J lost 7 bases, and 9 bases stayed unmatched.

J is TRBJ1-4 and V is TRBV7-6; TRBD1 might be the D (6 bases). Germline V gene lookup returns CDR1 SGHVS and CDR2 FNYEAQ. The CDR3 extends over 15 amino acids. V gave up 1 base and J gave up 8 bases, with 14 bases separating them. The CDR3 coding sequence is TGTGCCAGCAGCTTAGGACAGGCCGGTCGGGAAAAACTGTTTTTT. Translation gives CASSLGQAGREKLFF.

The rearrangement uses TRBV11-1 and TRBJ1-2; D unresolved. The germline V gene has CDR1 SGHAT and CDR2 FQDESV (reference sequence). The CDR3 has 11 residues. V was shortened by 1 base and J by 8 bases, with 5 bases between the two germline ends. CDR3 residues: CASSLGQGYTF. The DNA of the CDR3 is TGTGCCAGCAGCTTAGGGCAGGGCTACACCTTC. Full variable domain (missing parts from reference TRBV11-1 and TRBJ1-2): EAEVAQSPRYKITEKSQAVAFWCDPISGHATLYWYRQILGQGPELLVQFQDESVVDDSQLPKDRFSAERLKGVDSTLKIQPAELGDSAMYLCASSLGQGYTFGSGTRLTVV.

The chain combines TRBV6-4 with TRBJ2-1; no reliable D call. V lost 5 bases to trimming and J lost 10 bases, with 9 bases between them. The germline CDR1 and CDR2 sequences are MRHNA and SNTAGT. The CDR3 loop spans 11 amino acids. The CDR3 nucleotides are TGTGCCAGCAGTTACTTAGGGGAGCAGTTCTTC. It is translated as CASSYLGEQFF.